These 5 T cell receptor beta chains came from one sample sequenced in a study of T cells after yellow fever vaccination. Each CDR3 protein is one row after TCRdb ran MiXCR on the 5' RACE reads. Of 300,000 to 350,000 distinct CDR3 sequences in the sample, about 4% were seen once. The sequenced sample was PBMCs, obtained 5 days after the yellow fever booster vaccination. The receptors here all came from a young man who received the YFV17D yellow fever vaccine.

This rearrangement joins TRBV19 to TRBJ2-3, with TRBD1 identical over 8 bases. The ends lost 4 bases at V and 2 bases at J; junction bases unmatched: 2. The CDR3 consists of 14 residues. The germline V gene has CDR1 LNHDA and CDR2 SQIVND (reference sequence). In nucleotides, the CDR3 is TGTGCCAGTAGTAGGACAGGGTTCACAGATACGCAGTATTTT. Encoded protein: CASSRTGFTDTQYF.

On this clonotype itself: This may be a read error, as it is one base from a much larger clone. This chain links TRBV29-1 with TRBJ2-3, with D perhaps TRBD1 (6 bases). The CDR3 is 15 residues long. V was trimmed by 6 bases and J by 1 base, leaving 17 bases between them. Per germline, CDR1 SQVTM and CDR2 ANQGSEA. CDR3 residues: CSVHRQDSGTDTQYF. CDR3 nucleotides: TGCAGCGTGCATAGACAGGATTCGGGCACAGATACGCAGTATTTT.

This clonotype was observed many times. In nucleotides, the CDR3 is TGTGCCAGCAGCCGCGGGTCAGGAGCTTTCTTT. Translating it yields CASSRGSGAFF. The genes are TRBV7-9 and TRBJ1-1; D is undetermined. Germline lookup yields CDR1 SEHNR and CDR2 FQNEAQ (reference sequence). The length of the CDR3 is 11 residues. V lost 5 bases and J 10 bases, leaving 11 bases between the germline ends.

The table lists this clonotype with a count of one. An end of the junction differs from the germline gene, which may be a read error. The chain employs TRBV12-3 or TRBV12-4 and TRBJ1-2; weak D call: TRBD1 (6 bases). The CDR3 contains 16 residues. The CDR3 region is CASSYDLGATNSGYTF. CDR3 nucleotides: TGTGCCAGCAGTTACGACTTGGGGGCTACTAACTCTGGCTACACCTTC.

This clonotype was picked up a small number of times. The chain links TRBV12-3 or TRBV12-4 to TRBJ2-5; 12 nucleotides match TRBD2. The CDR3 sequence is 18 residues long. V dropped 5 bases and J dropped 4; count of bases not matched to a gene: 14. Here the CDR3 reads CASSHPLQLAGGRETQYF. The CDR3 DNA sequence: TGTGCCAGCAGTCACCCACTCCAACTAGCGGGGGGACGAGAGACCCAGTACTTC.